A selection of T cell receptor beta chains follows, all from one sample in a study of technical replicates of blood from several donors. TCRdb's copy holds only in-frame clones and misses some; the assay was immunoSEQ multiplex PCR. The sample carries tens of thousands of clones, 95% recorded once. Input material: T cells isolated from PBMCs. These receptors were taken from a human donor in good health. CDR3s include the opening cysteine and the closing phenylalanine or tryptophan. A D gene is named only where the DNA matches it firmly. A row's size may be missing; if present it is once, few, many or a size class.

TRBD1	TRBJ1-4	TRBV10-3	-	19	CAISDPPGQGSSTNEKLFF	TGTGCCATCAGCGATCCTCCGGGACAGGGAAGTTCAACTAATGAAAAACTGTTTTTT
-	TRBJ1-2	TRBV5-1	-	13	CASSRHGFEGYTF	TGCGCCAGCAGCCGACACGGCTTTGAGGGCTACACCTTC
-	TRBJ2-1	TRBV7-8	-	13	CASSSNGGLEQFF	TGTGCCAGCAGCTCGAACGGGGGATTAGAGCAGTTCTTC
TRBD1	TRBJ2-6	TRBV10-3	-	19	CAIRPTGGASLPSANVLTF	TGTGCCATCAGACCGACAGGGGGCGCGTCACTTCCGTCGGCCAACGTCCTGACTTTC
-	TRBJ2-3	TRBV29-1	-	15	CSVEGLRVGTDTQYF	TGCAGCGTTGAAGGTCTCAGGGTCGGCACAGATACGCAGTATTTT
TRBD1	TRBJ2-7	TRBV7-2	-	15	CASSPGTGGLYEQYF	TGTGCCAGCAGCCCTGGGACAGGGGGACTCTACGAGCAGTACTTC
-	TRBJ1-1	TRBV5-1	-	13	CASIGGTSTEAFF	TGCGCCAGCATCGGGGGTACCAGCACTGAAGCTTTCTTT
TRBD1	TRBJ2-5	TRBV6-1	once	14	CASTGTGYGETQYF	TGTGCCAGCACTGGGACAGGGTATGGAGAGACCCAGTACTTC
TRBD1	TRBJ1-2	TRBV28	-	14	CASSNLDRNYGYTF	TGTGCCAGCAGTAACCTGGACAGGAACTATGGCTACACCTTC
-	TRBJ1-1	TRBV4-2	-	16	CASSRENWAGGNEAFF	TGTGCCAGCAGCCGTGAAAATTGGGCAGGTGGAAATGAAGCTTTCTTT
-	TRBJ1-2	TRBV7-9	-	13	CASSSRDTYGYTF	TGTGCCAGCAGCTCCCGGGACACCTATGGCTACACCTTC
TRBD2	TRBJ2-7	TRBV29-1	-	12	CSVGEQAGTQYF	TGCAGCGTTGGGGAACAAGCGGGGACGCAGTACTTC
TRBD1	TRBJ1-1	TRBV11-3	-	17	CASRLGDRGRGDTEAFF	TGTGCCAGCAGGTTAGGGGACAGGGGGCGCGGGGACACTGAAGCTTTCTTT
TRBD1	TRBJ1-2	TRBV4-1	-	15	CASSPEGQGAYGYTF	TGCGCCAGCAGCCCCGAAGGCCAGGGGGCTTATGGCTACACCTTC
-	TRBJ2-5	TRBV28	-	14	CASSPGMNLETQYF	TGTGCCAGCAGTCCGGGGATGAATTTGGAGACCCAGTACTTC
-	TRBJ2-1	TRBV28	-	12	CASSRIIDEQFF	TGTGCCAGCAGTCGTATAATCGATGAGCAGTTCTTC
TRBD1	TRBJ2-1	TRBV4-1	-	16	CASSQDIRTGANEQFF	TGCGCCAGCAGCCAAGATATCCGGACAGGGGCAAATGAGCAGTTCTTC
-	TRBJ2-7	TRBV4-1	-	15	CASSQGTGWLYEQYF	TGCGCCAGCAGCCAAGGAACAGGGTGGCTCTACGAGCAGTACTTC
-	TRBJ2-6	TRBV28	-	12	CASCRQANVLTF	TGTGCCAGCTGTCGACAAGCCAACGTCCTGACTTTC
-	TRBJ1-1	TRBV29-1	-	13	CSVAGPVNTEAFF	TGCAGCGTTGCAGGCCCGGTGAACACTGAAGCTTTCTTT
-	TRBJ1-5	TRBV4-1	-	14	CASSQGTANQPQHF	TGCGCCAGCAGCCAAGGGACAGCAAATCAGCCCCAGCATTTT
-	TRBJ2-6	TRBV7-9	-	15	CASSLVAAGANVLTF	TGTGCCAGCAGCCTAGTGGCAGCTGGGGCCAACGTCCTGACTTTC
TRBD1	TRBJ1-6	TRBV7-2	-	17	CASSVGYRGAYNSPLHF	TGTGCCAGCAGCGTAGGGTACAGGGGCGCCTATAATTCACCCCTCCACTTT
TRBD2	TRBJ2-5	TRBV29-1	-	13	CSATLAGEETQYF	TGCAGCGCTACCCTAGCGGGAGAGGAGACCCAGTACTTC
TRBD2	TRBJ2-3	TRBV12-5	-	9	CASGLSGRF	TGTGCTAGTGGCCTTAGCGGGAGGTTC
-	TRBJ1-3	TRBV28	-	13	CASGEVSGNTIYF	TGTGCCAGCGGGGAGGTCTCTGGAAACACCATATATTTT
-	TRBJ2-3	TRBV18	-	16	CASPEPSGQPTDTQYF	TGTGCCAGCCCCGAACCGAGCGGACAGCCCACAGATACGCAGTATTTT
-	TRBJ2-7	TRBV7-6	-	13	CASSPDNIYEQYF	TGTGCCAGCAGCCCGGACAATATCTACGAGCAGTACTTC
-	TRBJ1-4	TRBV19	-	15	CASSLHRAANEKLFF	TGTGCCAGTAGTTTACACAGGGCGGCTAATGAAAAACTGTTTTTT
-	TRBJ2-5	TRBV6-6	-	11	CASGEQETQYF	TGTGCCAGCGGGGAGCAAGAGACCCAGTACTTC
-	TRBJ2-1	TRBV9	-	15	CASSLTGSSYNEQFF	TGTGCCAGCAGCCTCACGGGGAGCTCCTACAATGAGCAGTTCTTC
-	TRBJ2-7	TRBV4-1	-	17	CASSPQGGKARFYEQYF	TGCGCCAGCAGCCCGCAAGGGGGTAAGGCGCGTTTCTACGAGCAGTACTTC
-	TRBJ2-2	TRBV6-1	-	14	CASSRTRYTGELFF	TGTGCCAGCAGTAGAACTAGATACACCGGGGAGCTGTTTTTT
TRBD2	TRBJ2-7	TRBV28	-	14	CASSDLGGAYEQYF	TGTGCCAGCAGTGACTTGGGGGGGGCCTACGAGCAGTACTTC
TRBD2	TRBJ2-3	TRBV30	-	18	CAWSTWGGGPPLTDTQYF	TGTGCCTGGAGCACCTGGGGGGGAGGACCACCGCTTACAGATACGCAGTATTTT
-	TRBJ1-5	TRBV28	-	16	CASTYRPTASNQPQHF	TGTGCCAGCACTTACCGTCCGACAGCTAGCAATCAGCCCCAGCATTTT
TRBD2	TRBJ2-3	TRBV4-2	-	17	CASSQRSGGRSTDTQYF	TGTGCCAGCAGCCAAAGGTCGGGCGGGAGAAGCACAGATACGCAGTATTTT
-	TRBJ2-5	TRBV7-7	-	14	CASSSVPGEETQYF	TGTGCCAGCAGCTCCGTTCCGGGGGAAGAGACCCAGTACTTC
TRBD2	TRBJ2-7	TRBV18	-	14	CASLIRAGDYEQYF	TGTGCCAGCTTAATACGGGCGGGAGACTACGAGCAGTACTTC
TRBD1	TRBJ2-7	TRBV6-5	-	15	CASSSLDRGYYEQYF	TGTGCCAGCAGTTCACTGGACAGGGGCTATTACGAGCAGTACTTC
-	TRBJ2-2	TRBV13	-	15	CASSDRTDNTGELFF	TGTGCCAGCAGCGACCGGACTGATAACACCGGGGAGCTGTTTTTT
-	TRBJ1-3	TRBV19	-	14	CASSNRDFGNTIYF	TGTGCCAGTAGCAACAGGGATTTTGGAAACACCATATATTTT
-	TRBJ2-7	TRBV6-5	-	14	CASIPRDMPYEQYF	TGTGCCAGCATCCCCCGGGACATGCCCTACGAGCAGTACTTC